The sequence of this T cell receptor (beta chain) was determined in a study of blood T cell repertoires in COVID-19. Original processing notes: It was from reference gene primer amplification that nucleated cell counts were estimated. Repertoires were generated with immunoSEQ multiplex PCR, while TCRdb's copy carries only in-frame clones and drops some. From that table come the V and J calls and clone size; the DNA was used to work out D and trimming. The sample gives around 200,000 clones, approximately 75% of which show up once; around 9% is in the top ten. Cohort placement rested on clinical history that participants reported themselves. The CDR3 is 14 amino acids. Germline values: CDR1 SEHNR, CDR2 FQNEAQ (reference sequence). The ends lost 3 bases at V and 7 bases at J; junction bases unmatched: 7.

Sequenced material: PBMCs or T cells enriched from blood (not recorded which). The receptor was derived from a man aged 35 to 55 who had recovered from COVID-19. The chain recombines TRBV7-9 with TRBJ2-7; the match to TRBD1 covers 9 bases. The CDR3 sequence is CASSLIGDRDEQYF. Here the CDR3 DNA reads TGTGCCAGCAGCTTGATAGGGGACAGGGATGAGCAGTACTTC.